A selection of T cell receptor beta chains follows, all from one sample in a study of blood T cells in healthy people across ages. Each CDR3 protein gets one entry after TCRdb re-called the 5' RACE reads with MiXCR. The sample lists about 1.5 million distinct CDR3 sequences; roughly 40% were seen once. Sequencing used blood. These TCRs come from a woman younger than 30 in good health. Both conserved end residues are trimmed from each CDR3. Clone size is given for some rows only: seen once, a few or many times, or a class if the clone is expanded.

J | size | V | CDR3
TRBJ1-1 | . | TRBV29-1 | SVDLSNTEAF
TRBJ2-7 | once | TRBV4-1 | ASSHDEGAIGYYEQY
TRBJ1-1 | . | TRBV11-3 | ASSLRGTTEAF
TRBJ1-1 | many | TRBV3-1 | ASSRRANTEAF
TRBJ2-7 | . | TRBV6-5 | ASRGTSGRSRNEQY
TRBJ2-1 | few | TRBV7-7 | ATSLGNYNEQF
TRBJ2-5 | . | TRBV3-1 | ASSQELRQETQY
TRBJ2-1 | . | TRBV9 | ASSVVGSGRARNEQF
TRBJ2-1 | . | TRBV4-2 | ASSQEPGLQHEQF
TRBJ2-5 | few | TRBV5-1 | ASSPRTSGSSPLETQY
TRBJ1-4 | . | TRBV28 | ASFGRRGEKLF
TRBJ1-4 | . | TRBV5-5 | ASSLTDRSSEKLF
TRBJ2-4 | few | TRBV28 | ASTGDVQNIQY
TRBJ2-7 | few | TRBV12-3/TRBV12-4 | ASSKSTGTYEQY
TRBJ2-2 | . | TRBV2 | ASSEGGRNTGELF
TRBJ1-4 | . | TRBV4-2 | ASSRPGQGPNEKLF
TRBJ1-6 | few | TRBV20-1 | SARPPGDSPLH
TRBJ2-2 | once | TRBV6-5 | ASSHCAGELF
TRBJ2-7 | few | TRBV20-1 | SFQPGGPSSYEQY
TRBJ2-1 | . | TRBV9 | ASSMSRLAGTYNEQF
TRBJ2-4 | . | TRBV6-1 | ASSDGENIQY
TRBJ1-2 | . | TRBV2 | ASEEGGYT
TRBJ2-7 | few | TRBV20-1 | SARLGSDPPEQY
TRBJ2-3 | . | TRBV5-1 | ASSIRDRGDTQY
TRBJ2-3 | few | TRBV11-1 | ASSPVKRPWLAGESTDTQY
TRBJ1-2 | . | TRBV6-1 | ASSGHRGRYT
TRBJ1-1 | . | TRBV4-1 | ASSQVGTDWNTEAF
TRBJ1-1 | many | TRBV5-1 | ASSSGTGGSAF
TRBJ2-5 | . | TRBV29-1 | SISTGYQETQY
TRBJ1-4 | few | TRBV3-1 | ASSQGGRVQEKLF
TRBJ2-7 | . | TRBV21-1 | ASSKDYEQY
TRBJ2-4 | . | TRBV6-1 | ASSEAAGNIQY
. | . | TRBV15 | ATSREANQETQY
TRBJ2-1 | . | TRBV19 | ASSIAAPHNEQF
TRBJ2-1 | . | TRBV5-6 | ASGGLGGMSYNEQF
TRBJ1-5 | . | TRBV7-2 | ASSLAGPLQGRGHQPQH
TRBJ2-5 | . | TRBV20-1 | SARVVGTPETQY
TRBJ1-3 | . | TRBV18 | ASSPGLMSSGNTIY
TRBJ2-2 | . | TRBV6-6 | ASRDAGELF
TRBJ2-3 | few | TRBV2 | ASSRGLASTDTQY
TRBJ2-1 | few | TRBV14 | ASSPRLAGAIRMNEQF
TRBJ2-1 | . | TRBV15 | ATSRFGTSGGGNNEQF
TRBJ2-3 | . | TRBV2 | ASRGVVGSGITDTQY
TRBJ1-1 | . | TRBV5-1 | ASRPDWGGSHAEAF
TRBJ2-7 | few | TRBV7-8 | ASSLGTGGFYEQY
TRBJ1-5 | few | TRBV2 | ASSELARYSNQPQH
TRBJ2-7 | . | TRBV9 | ASSVLVFGEQY
TRBJ2-7 | few | TRBV10-3 | AISTTGYYEQY